These 27 T cell receptor beta chains were all obtained from the same sample, sequenced in a study of blood T cell repertoires in COVID-19. Sequencing was performed with immunoSEQ multiplex PCR; in TCRdb, only in-frame clones are kept and a portion is missing. The sample contains 90,000 to 120,000 clones, more than 70% of which appear only once. The sequenced sample was peripheral blood. Receptors originate from a human donor in a cohort sampled during active COVID-19.

This clone was picked up one time. The gene calls are TRBV27 and TRBJ2-1; perhaps TRBD2 as D (5 bases). CDR3 length equals 14 residues. Per the germline V gene, CDR1 is MNHEY and CDR2 is SMNVEV (reference sequence). V was pared by 2 bases and J by 4 bases, with 9 bases between. For the CDR3, the DNA is TGTGCCAGCAGTTTAATGGACTCGTACAATGAGCAGTTCTTC. This codes for CASSLMDSYNEQFF.

This chain joins TRBV27 and TRBJ2-5, with a possible D match to TRBD2 (6 bases). V was pared by 4 bases and J by 2 bases, with 20 bases between. In germline, CDR1 is MNHEY, CDR2 SMNVEV (reference sequence). The CDR3 sequence is 17 residues long. Here the CDR3 reads CASSSIIHRGEQETQYF. The CDR3 DNA reads as TGTGCCAGCAGTTCAATTATACATCGCGGGGAACAAGAGACCCAGTACTTC.

The chain carries TRBV6-5 and TRBJ1-6, with 8 bases identical to TRBD1. The germline CDR1 and CDR2 sequences are MNHEY and SVGAGI. The V segment lost 10 bases and the J segment 6 bases; nucleotides outside the gene matches: 8. This CDR3 contains 14 residues. CDR3 nucleotides: TGTGCCACCCTGCGGACAGGGCGTAATTCACCCCTCCACTTT. Amino acids: CATLRTGRNSPLHF.

The chain has TRBV7-2 and TRBJ1-2, with 8 bases aligning to TRBD1. J gave up 2 bases and V 1 base, and 3 bases lay outside the gene matches. The CDR3 length is 15 residues. Per the germline V gene, CDR1 is SGHTA and CDR2 is FQGNSA. For the CDR3, the DNA is TGTGCCAGCAGCTTAGGGACAGGGACAAACTATGGCTACACCTTC. Translated, it gives CASSLGTGTNYGYTF.

The rearrangement uses TRBV10-1 and TRBJ1-4; 8 bases line up with TRBD1. Per the germline V gene, CDR1 is WNHNN and CDR2 is SYGVQD (reference sequence). The V gene end was trimmed by 6 bases and the J gene end by 7 bases; junction bases not matched to a gene: 1. This CDR3 spans 12 amino acids. Here the CDR3 DNA reads TGCGCCAGCAGGGACAGGGTTGAAAAACTGTTTTTT. Amino acid sequence: CASRDRVEKLFF.

The genes are TRBV18 and TRBJ1-2; 11 bases fit TRBD1. Germline V gives CDR1 KGHSH, CDR2 LQKENI. After removal of 6 bases from V and 6 bases from J, the junction contained 3 bases not matched to a gene. This CDR3 has 13 amino acids. In nucleotides, the CDR3 is TGTGCCAGCTCCGGGACAGGGGGAAATGGCTACACCTTC. As protein: CASSGTGGNGYTF.

The chain links TRBV30 to TRBJ1-1; 9 positions match TRBD1. V trimming: 0 bases; J trimming: 1 base; junction bases outside the gene matches: 6. Per the germline V gene, CDR1 is GTSNPN and CDR2 is SVGIG (reference sequence). The CDR3 totals 16 residues. The CDR3 coding sequence is TGTGCCTGGAGTGTACGGACAGGGGTATCGAACACTGAAGCTTTCTTT. It codes for CAWSVRTGVSNTEAFF.

The chain uses TRBV27 and TRBJ2-5, with a tentative D call TRBD2 (5 bases). Germline V gene lookup returns CDR1 MNHEY and CDR2 SMNVEV (reference sequence). V was clipped by 5 bases and J by 5 bases, with 15 bases between them. The CDR3 spans 14 residues. CDR3 amino acids: CASSPLGGVETQYF. In DNA, the CDR3 is TGTGCCAGCAGTCCGCTAGGAGGTGTGGAGACCCAGTACTTC.

This clone was detected a few times. The CDR3 region is CASSLDFISEAFF. CDR3 nucleotide sequence: TGTGCCAGCAGCTTAGATTTTATCTCTGAAGCTTTCTTT. V is TRBV7-9 and J is TRBJ1-1, with no clear D. The CDR3 totals 13 residues. The V and J ends lost 1 base and 6 bases respectively, with 9 bases between them. Germline V lookup: CDR1 SEHNR, CDR2 FQNEAQ (reference sequence).

V gene TRBV12-3 or TRBV12-4 combines with J gene TRBJ2-1; 9 bases agree with TRBD2. The CDR3 is 12 residues long. J was trimmed by 12 bases and V by 7 bases; bases with no gene match: 7. The CDR3 loop reads CASTRGGSGQFF. CDR3 DNA: TGTGCCAGCACGCGGGGGGGCTCAGGGCAGTTCTTC.

CDR3 in DNA: TGTGCCAGCAGCGTAGCTCCGGGAGGTGGTGAAGAGACCCAGTACTTC. Protein sequence: CASSVAPGGGEETQYF. The chain employs TRBV9 and TRBJ2-5; 7 positions agree with TRBD2. V shed 0 bases and J 3 bases; nucleotides not matched to a gene: 8. The CDR3 loop spans 16 amino acids. Per germline, CDR1 SGDLS and CDR2 YYNGEE.

In DNA, the CDR3 is TGCAGCGTTAACGACGGGACAGGGGTTAAAGAGACCCAGTACTTC. This encodes CSVNDGTGVKETQYF. The chain carries TRBV29-1 and TRBJ2-5; 10 bases line up with TRBD1. The junction had 9 bases not matched to a gene; V was cut back by 5 bases and J by 3 bases. The CDR3 has 15 amino acids. Germline V CDR1 and CDR2: SQVTM, ANQGSEA.

Only a few counts were recorded for this clone. CDR3 protein: CASSNGDSIALNTEAFF. CDR3 DNA sequence: TGTGCCAGCTCAAATGGGGACAGCATCGCTTTGAACACTGAAGCTTTCTTT. This chain links TRBV18 with TRBJ1-1, with TRBD1 identical over 7 bases. From germline, CDR1 is KGHSH and CDR2 LQKENI. J was trimmed by 0 bases and V by 5 bases; bases with no gene match: 12. CDR3 length equals 17 residues.

The gene calls are TRBV7-2 and TRBJ2-3; TRBD1 might be the D (6 bases). Per germline, CDR1 SGHTA and CDR2 FQGNSA. The CDR3 consists of 16 residues. Trimming took off 3 bases at V and 0 bases at J, with 13 bases between the two ends. The CDR3 protein is CASSLGATGSTDTQYF. Here the CDR3 DNA reads TGTGCCAGCAGCTTGGGGGCGACCGGGAGCACAGATACGCAGTATTTT.

CDR3 sequence reads: CASSVGGDFSPLHF. CDR3 nucleotides: TGTGCCAGCAGCGTTGGAGGGGATTTTTCACCCCTCCACTTT. The chain has TRBV9 and TRBJ1-6; tentative D call: TRBD1 (5 bases). Germline-derived CDR1 and CDR2 are SGDLS and YYNGEE. This CDR3 contains 14 residues. V gave up 2 bases and J gave up 9 bases, with 12 bases separating them.

V usage is TRBV5-5 and J usage is TRBJ2-5; 12 nucleotides line up with TRBD2. The CDR3 contains 16 residues. Germline CDR1 and CDR2: SGHKS and YYEKEE (reference sequence). V trimming: 4 bases; J trimming: 1 base; junction bases outside the gene matches: 5. The CDR3 region has the DNA TGTGCCAGCAGCCCGAGACTAGCGGGAGTCCAAGAGACCCAGTACTTC. Protein sequence: CASSPRLAGVQETQYF.

The chain is built from TRBV21-1 and TRBJ1-1; whether TRBD1, the table's D call, matches the DNA was not checked. TRBV21-1 is given as a pseudogene. The CDR3 consists of 14 residues. The CDR3 here is CASSKAPHRGKAFF. In DNA form, the CDR3 reads TGTGCCAGCAGCAAAGCCCCACACAGGGGTAAGGCTTTCTTT.

The V gene is TRBV5-6, the J gene TRBJ2-7, with a tentative D call TRBD2 (6 bases). CDR1 and CDR2 (germline): SGHDT, YYEEEE. The V gene lost 4 bases and the J gene lost 6 bases, with 26 bases spanning the gap. CDR3 length: 17 amino acids. CDR3 sequence reads: CASSTRGAGLVLLEQYV. The CDR3, as DNA: TGTGCCAGCAGCACCCGGGGTGCGGGGCTCGTTCTTCTCGAGCAGTACGTC.

This rearrangement joins TRBV19 to TRBJ1-4; tentative D call: TRBD1 (6 bases). The CDR3 loop spans 14 amino acids. From germline, CDR1 is LNHDA and CDR2 SQIVND (reference sequence). Trimming removed 3 bases from V and 2 bases from J, with 7 bases in between. In nucleotides, the CDR3 is TGTGCCAGTAGTATCCAGGGGACTAATGAAAAACTGTTTTTT. This gives the protein CASSIQGTNEKLFF.

CDR3 coding DNA: TGCGCCAGCAGCCAAGAGGACAGGGAGGGCTATGGCTACACCTTC. This translates into CASSQEDREGYGYTF. This chain uses TRBV4-1 with TRBJ1-2; 8 bases fit TRBD1. Germline CDR1 MGHRA, CDR2 YSYEKL. The V and J ends lost 0 bases and 4 bases, in that order; junction bases with no gene match: 4. This CDR3 contains 15 residues.

This clone showed up just a few times. The chain carries TRBV28 and TRBJ1-4; D ambiguous. Per germline, CDR1 MDHEN and CDR2 SYDVKM. The CDR3 spans 11 residues. V shed 6 bases and J shed 8 bases, with 7 bases lying between them. CDR3 in amino acids: CASRQYEKLFF. The DNA for the CDR3 is TGTGCCAGCAGACAGTACGAAAAACTGTTTTTT.

The V gene is TRBV5-5, the J gene TRBJ2-7, with 7 bases matching TRBD1. The length of the CDR3 is 15 residues. Germline V lookup: CDR1 SGHKS, CDR2 YYEKEE (reference sequence). With 0 bases clipped from V and 3 bases from J, the junction kept 6 bases outside the gene matches. The CDR3 region has the DNA TGTGCCAGCAGCTTGGTGTCCGGGACAGACTACGAGCAGTACTTC. Protein sequence: CASSLVSGTDYEQYF. The full variable domain, completed using reference TRBV5-5 and TRBJ2-7, is DAGVTQSPTHLIKTRGQQVTLRCSPISGHKSVSWYQQVLGQGPQFIFQYYEKEERGRGNFPDRFSARQFPNYSSELNVNALLLGDSALYLCASSLVSGTDYEQYFGPGTRLTVT.

The chain is built from TRBV18 and TRBJ2-6; D may be TRBD2 (5 bases). Germline CDR1 KGHSH, CDR2 LQKENI. V was cut by 0 bases and J by 4 bases, with 13 bases left in between. This CDR3 region has 17 residues. CDR3 amino acids: CASSPPTRGSGANVLTF. DNA of the CDR3: TGTGCCAGCTCACCACCCACAAGAGGGTCGGGGGCCAACGTCCTGACTTTC.

CDR3 DNA sequence: TGTGCCTGGAGTTTAACAGAGAGCTCTGGAAACACCATATATTTT. Its protein is CAWSLTESSGNTIYF. V gene TRBV30 combines with J gene TRBJ1-3; D call uncertain. The length of the CDR3 is 15 residues. From germline, CDR1 is GTSNPN and CDR2 SVGIG (reference sequence). The V and J ends lost 2 bases and 0 bases respectively, with 11 bases between them.

This clone has only a few counts. The chain combines TRBV18 with TRBJ2-1; D is perhaps TRBD1 (6 bases). The germline CDR1 and CDR2 sequences are KGHSH and LQKENI. The CDR3 runs 21 residues. Deletions cut 2 bases from V and 3 bases from J, with 29 bases between. The CDR3 DNA reads TGTGCCAGCTCACCAAAGTCAAGCCCGCCCGGGACAATCCTTATCTACAATGAGCAGTTCTTC. Protein sequence: CASSPKSSPPGTILIYNEQFF.

In this sample, this clone turned up once. The V gene is TRBV18, the J gene TRBJ2-4; 11 bases are shared with TRBD1. CDR1 is KGHSH and CDR2 is LQKENI in the germline V gene. The V gene end was trimmed by 4 bases and the J gene end by 1 base; junction bases not matched to a gene: 12. The CDR3 covers 19 residues. The CDR3 reads CASSLLPGQGDLAKNIQYF. The CDR3 DNA sequence: TGTGCCAGCTCACTGTTACCGGGACAGGGGGATTTGGCCAAAAACATTCAGTACTTC.

The rearrangement uses TRBV7-9 and TRBJ2-2; 8 bases are shared with TRBD2. The V gene's germline CDR1 is SEHNR and CDR2 FQNEAQ (reference sequence). This CDR3 region has 18 residues. Trimming took 1 base from V and 3 from J; bases not matched to a gene: 10. The CDR3 DNA reads TGTGCCAGCAGCTTAGTGAGCGGGAGAATGTCCGACACCGGGGAGCTGTTTTTT. Protein product: CASSLVSGRMSDTGELFF. The full variable domain, rest sourced from reference TRBV7-9 and TRBJ2-2, is DTGVSQNPRHKITKRGQNVTFRCDPISEHNRLYWYRQTLGQGPEFLTYFQNEAQLEKSRLLSDRFSAERPKGSFSTLEIQRTEQGDSAMYLCASSLVSGRMSDTGELFFGEGSRLTVL.